These 8 T cell receptor beta chains were all obtained from the same sample, sequenced in a study of spatial heterogeneity in lung cancer (dated by TCRdb to the late 2010s). What the study reported, not specific to this receptor: A correlation was observed between the number of expanded intratumoral alpha and beta TCRs and the tumor nonsynonymous mutation count.

Receptors were amplified or captured by 5' RACE. Reads for this sample came from a NextSeq 500. Clones were called with MiXCR by TCRdb after fastp trimmed the public reads at Q25, and only in-frame beta chains were retained. CDR3 protein duplicates are merged, each entry listing the most common genes and DNA. This sample comprises roughly 5,000 distinct CDR3 sequences, approximately 6.5% of them detected only once. The ten top clones hold approximately 33% of the sample. Their specific antigens are unknown. Reading the label with the study, this specimen's time point is: sample taken at primary tumor resection. Specimen: lung tumor tissue, collected at surgery. Every receptor here comes from a female donor with early-stage non-small cell lung cancer.

This clonotype is labeled medium-sized. This beta chain slipped into a library made for alpha chains as a stray read, so its size is not meaningful. The gene calls are TRBV28 and TRBJ1-1, with unresolved D. Trimming removed 3 bases at V and 7 bases at J, with 12 bases between. Germline V gives CDR1 MDHEN, CDR2 SYDVKM. The CDR3 runs 13 residues. CDR3 in amino acids: CASSLGADNEAFF. The CDR3 nucleotides are TGTGCCAGCAGTTTGGGAGCGGATAATGAAGCTTTCTTT.

This clonotype rates as medium-sized. Within a library made for alpha chains, this beta chain is off target, and its count is uninformative. This rearrangement joins TRBV6-1 to TRBJ2-7; 11 bases line up with TRBD2. The CDR3 covers 15 residues. The ends lost 2 bases at V and 2 bases at J; junction bases unmatched: 2. The germline V gene has CDR1 MNHNS and CDR2 SASEGT. CDR3 in amino acids: CASSELAGGTYEQYF. CDR3 in DNA: TGTGCCAGCAGTGAACTAGCGGGAGGAACCTACGAGCAGTACTTC.

This clonotype was seen ten or more times. This beta chain is off target for a library built for alpha chains, so its abundance means little. V gene TRBV5-6 combines with J gene TRBJ2-2, with 8 bases matching TRBD2. Germline trimming cut 4 bases from V and 8 bases from J; bases unmatched to any gene: 13. This CDR3 is 16 amino acids long. The germline gives CDR1 SGHDT, CDR2 YYEEEE. CDR3 bases: TGTGCCAGCAGCGGTCGGGGGGGCTGGCCCCAAGGGGAGCTGTTTTTT. This sequence encodes CASSGRGGWPQGELFF.

This clonotype was picked up many times. Since the library was made to target alpha chains, this beta chain is a stray read and its abundance is not meaningful. The V gene is TRBV12-3 or TRBV12-4, the J gene TRBJ2-2; D is tentatively TRBD1 or TRBD2 (5 bases each). The CDR3 has 15 amino acids. V was trimmed by 5 bases and J by 4 bases, leaving 14 bases between them. The CDR3 nucleotides read TGTGCCAGCAGTGATGCCGGGACCACCACCGGGGAGCTGTTTTTT. This translates into CASSDAGTTTGELFF.

This clonotype is categorized as medium-sized. This beta chain came through as a stray read in a library set up for alpha chains, and its size says little. The chain links TRBV7-9 to TRBJ2-4; weak D call: TRBD2 (6 bases). The V gene lost 3 bases and the J gene lost 2 bases, with 8 bases spanning the gap. CDR1 and CDR2 from the germline V gene are SEHNR and FQNEAQ (reference sequence). The CDR3 covers 14 residues. CDR3: CASSFGGSKNIQYF. Written as DNA, the CDR3 is TGTGCCAGCAGCTTCGGGGGATCCAAAAACATTCAGTACTTC.

For this clonotype: The library was prepared for alpha chains; this beta chain is a stray read, so its frequency means little. The chain is built from TRBV3-1 and TRBJ1-6, with 9 bases that match TRBD1. In germline, CDR1 is LGHDT, CDR2 YNNKEL (reference sequence). This CDR3 is built from 17 residues. The V and J ends lost 5 bases and 8 bases, in that order; junction bases with no gene match: 13. CDR3 protein: CASSSRDREPRDSPLHF. CDR3 DNA sequence: TGTGCCAGCAGCAGCCGGGACAGGGAACCTAGAGATTCACCCCTCCACTTT.

The table lists this clonotype with many counts. This beta chain was picked up by a library intended for alpha chains and is off target, so its count carries little meaning. This chain links TRBV28 with TRBJ1-5; tentatively, D is TRBD1 (6 bases). The CDR3 runs to 14 residues. The germline gives CDR1 MDHEN, CDR2 SYDVKM. V was trimmed by 6 bases and J by 7 bases, leaving 16 bases between them. CDR3 in amino acids: CASSETGTRQPQHF. In nucleotides, the CDR3 is TGTGCCAGCAGCGAAACCGGGACACGACAGCCCCAGCATTTT. Drawing the rest from reference TRBV28 and TRBJ1-5, the complete variable domain is DVKVTQSSRYLVKRTGEKVFLECVQDMDHENMFWYRQDPGLGLRLIYFSYDVKMKEKGDIPEGYSVSREKKERFSLILESASTNQTSMYLCASSETGTRQPQHFGDGTRLSIL.

This clonotype appeared many times. Little can be read into the size of this beta chain, an off-target read in a library designed for alpha chains. This chain uses TRBV28 with TRBJ1-5, with D unresolved. This CDR3 spans 12 amino acids. Per the germline V gene, CDR1 is MDHEN and CDR2 is SYDVKM. With 1 base removed from V and 4 bases from J, the gap between germline ends came to 2 bases. DNA for the CDR3: TGTGCCAGCAGTTTATTGAATCAGCCCCAGCATTTT. Translation gives CASSLLNQPQHF.